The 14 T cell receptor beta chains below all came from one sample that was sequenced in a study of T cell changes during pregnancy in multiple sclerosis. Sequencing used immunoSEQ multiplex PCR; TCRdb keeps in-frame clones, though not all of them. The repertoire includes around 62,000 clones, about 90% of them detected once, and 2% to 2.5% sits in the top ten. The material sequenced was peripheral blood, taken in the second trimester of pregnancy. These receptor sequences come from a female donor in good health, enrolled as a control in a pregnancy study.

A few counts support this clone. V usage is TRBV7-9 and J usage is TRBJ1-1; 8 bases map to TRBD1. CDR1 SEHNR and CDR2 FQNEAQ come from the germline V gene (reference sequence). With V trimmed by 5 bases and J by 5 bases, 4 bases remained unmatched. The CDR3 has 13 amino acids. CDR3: CASSRTGQTEAFF. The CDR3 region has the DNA TGTGCCAGCAGCCGGACAGGGCAGACTGAAGCTTTCTTT.

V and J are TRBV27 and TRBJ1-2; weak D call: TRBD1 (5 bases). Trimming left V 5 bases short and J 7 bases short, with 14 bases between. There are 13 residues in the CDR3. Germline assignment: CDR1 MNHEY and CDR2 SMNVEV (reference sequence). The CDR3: CASSRGREGGYTF. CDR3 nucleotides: TGTGCCAGCAGTAGGGGCAGGGAGGGTGGCTACACCTTC.

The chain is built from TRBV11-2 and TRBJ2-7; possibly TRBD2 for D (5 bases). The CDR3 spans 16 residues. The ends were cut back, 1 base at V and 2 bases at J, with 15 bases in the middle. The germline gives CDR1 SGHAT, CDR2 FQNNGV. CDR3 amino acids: CASSLGGWRAAYEQYF. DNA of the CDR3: TGTGCCAGCAGCTTAGGTGGATGGCGGGCTGCCTACGAGCAGTACTTC.

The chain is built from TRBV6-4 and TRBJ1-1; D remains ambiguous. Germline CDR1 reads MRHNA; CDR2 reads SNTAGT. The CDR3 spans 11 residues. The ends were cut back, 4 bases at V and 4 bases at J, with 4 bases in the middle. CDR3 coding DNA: TGTGCCAGCAGTGGCGGCACTGAAGCTTTCTTT. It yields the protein CASSGGTEAFF.

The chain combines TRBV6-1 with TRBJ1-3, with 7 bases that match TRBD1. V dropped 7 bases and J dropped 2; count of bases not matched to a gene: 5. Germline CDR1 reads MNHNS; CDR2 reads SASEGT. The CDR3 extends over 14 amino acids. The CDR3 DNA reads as TGTGCCAGCATAGACAGGGCTCCTGGAAACACCATATATTTT. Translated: CASIDRAPGNTIYF.

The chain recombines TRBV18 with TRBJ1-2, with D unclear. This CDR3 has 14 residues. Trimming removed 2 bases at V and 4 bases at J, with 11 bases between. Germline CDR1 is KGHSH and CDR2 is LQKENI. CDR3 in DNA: TGTGCCAGCTCACCAGTGGCCCCAGGCTATGGCTACACCTTC. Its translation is CASSPVAPGYGYTF.

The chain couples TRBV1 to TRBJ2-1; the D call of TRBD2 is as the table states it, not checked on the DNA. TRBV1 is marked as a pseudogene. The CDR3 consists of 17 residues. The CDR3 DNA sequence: TGCACCAGCAGCCAAGATCCACGGCGGGGAATTTACAATGAGCAGTTCTTC. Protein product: CTSSQDPRRGIYNEQFF.

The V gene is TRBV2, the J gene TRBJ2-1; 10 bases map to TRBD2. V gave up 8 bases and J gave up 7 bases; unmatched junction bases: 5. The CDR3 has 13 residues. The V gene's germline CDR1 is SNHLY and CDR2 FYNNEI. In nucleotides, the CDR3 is TGTGCCAGCTCCAGCGGGAGGGAAAATGAGCAGTTCTTC. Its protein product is CASSSGRENEQFF.

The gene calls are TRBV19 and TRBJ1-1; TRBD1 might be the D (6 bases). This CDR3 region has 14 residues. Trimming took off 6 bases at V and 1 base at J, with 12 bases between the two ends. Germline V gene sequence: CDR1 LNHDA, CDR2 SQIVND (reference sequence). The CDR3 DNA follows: TGTGCCAGTAGGACGGACAGCGAGAACACTGAAGCTTTCTTT. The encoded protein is CASRTDSENTEAFF.

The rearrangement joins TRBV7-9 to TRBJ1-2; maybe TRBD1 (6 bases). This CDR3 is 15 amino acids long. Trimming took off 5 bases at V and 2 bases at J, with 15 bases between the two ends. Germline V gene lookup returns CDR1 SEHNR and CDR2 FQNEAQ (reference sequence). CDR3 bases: TGTGCCAGCAGCAATCCCCAGGGGAGCAACTATGGCTACACCTTC. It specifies CASSNPQGSNYGYTF.

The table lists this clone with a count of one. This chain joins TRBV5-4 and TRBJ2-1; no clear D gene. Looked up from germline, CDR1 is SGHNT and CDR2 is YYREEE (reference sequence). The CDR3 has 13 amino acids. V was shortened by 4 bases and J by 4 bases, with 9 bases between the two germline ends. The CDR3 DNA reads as TGTGCCAGCAGCGACTCGAAATACAATGAGCAGTTCTTC. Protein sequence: CASSDSKYNEQFF.

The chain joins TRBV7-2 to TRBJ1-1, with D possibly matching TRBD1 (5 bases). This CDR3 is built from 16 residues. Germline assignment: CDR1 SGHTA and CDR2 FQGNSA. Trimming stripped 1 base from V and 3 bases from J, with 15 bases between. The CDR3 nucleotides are TGTGCCAGCAGCTTAGAGGGGCAGAGAGTAGACACTGAAGCTTTCTTT. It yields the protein CASSLEGQRVDTEAFF.

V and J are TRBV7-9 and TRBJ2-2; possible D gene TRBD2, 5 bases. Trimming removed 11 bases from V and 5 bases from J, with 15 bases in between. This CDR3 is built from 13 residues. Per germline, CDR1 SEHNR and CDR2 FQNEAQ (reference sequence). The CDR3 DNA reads TGTGCCCCCGGGATCCGGAGGACCGGGGAGCTGTTTTTT. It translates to CAPGIRRTGELFF.

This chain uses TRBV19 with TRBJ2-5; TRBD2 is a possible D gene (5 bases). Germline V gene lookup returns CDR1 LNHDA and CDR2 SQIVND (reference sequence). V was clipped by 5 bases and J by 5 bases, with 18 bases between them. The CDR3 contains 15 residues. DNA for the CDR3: TGTGCCAGTAGTCGTCCGCCAGTCGGGGTGGAGACCCAGTACTTC. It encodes CASSRPPVGVETQYF. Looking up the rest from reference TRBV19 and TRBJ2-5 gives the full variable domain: DGGITQSPKYLFRKEGQNVTLSCEQNLNHDAMYWYRQDPGQGLRLIYYSQIVNDFQKGDIAEGYSVSREKKESFPLTVTSAQKNPTAFYLCASSRPPVGVETQYFGPGTRLLVL.